Sequencing of this TCR beta chain was carried out in a study of OX40 agonist ivuxolimab in advanced cancers. Findings and caveats of the study: The mean number of expanded clones was higher in CD8+ T cells than in CD4+. Some of the lowest clonal expansion was seen in partial responders at 0.1-3.0 mg/kg.

There are 19 residues in the CDR3. In germline, CDR1 is SGHVS, CDR2 FQNEAQ. Trimming shortened V by 2 bases and J by 0 bases, and 20 bases separated the two germline ends. Sequencing was performed with immunoSEQ multiplex PCR; in TCRdb, only in-frame clones are kept and a portion is missing. The sample holds about 20,000 clones, approximately 86% seen once. Comment on this clone: The target antigen is unknown.

This TCR came from an adult with an advanced solid tumor such as melanoma, head and neck, liver or kidney cancer. The chain combines TRBV7-8 with TRBJ2-1, with D unresolved. The sample in question was CD4+ or CD8+ T cells sorted from blood, obtained in a trial of the OX40 agonist ivuxolimab. CDR3 DNA sequence: TGTGCCAGCAGCTTAATTAGGGTGATAGGCGGAAGCTCCTACAATGAGCAGTTCTTC. Encoded protein: CASSLIRVIGGSSYNEQFF.